These 24 T cell receptor beta chains were sequenced from one sample in a study of shared clonotypes between healthy human individuals. TCRdb keeps only in-frame clones here, not all; method: immunoSEQ multiplex PCR. In the table there are roughly 200,000 clones, approximately 61% of which are singletons. Sequenced input: memory CD4+ T cells sorted from blood. As for subset: CD45RA-negative fraction. These receptor sequences come from a man aged 25-45 years in good health.

The chain has TRBV18 and TRBJ2-7, with TRBD1 as a possible D gene (5 bases). The germline V gene encodes CDR1 KGHSH and CDR2 LQKENI. V was cut by 1 base and J by 6 bases, with 13 bases left in between. The CDR3 consists of 14 residues. CDR3 coding DNA: TGTGCCAGCTCACCACTCGGTAGGGGAACCGAGCAGTACTTC. Protein: CASSPLGRGTEQYF.

CDR3 loop: CASSPGRTAATNEKLFF. The CDR3 DNA sequence: TGTGCCAGCAGCCCCGGCCGGACAGCCGCAACTAATGAAAAACTGTTTTTT. The chain links TRBV5-8 to TRBJ1-4; TRBD1 is a possible D gene (6 bases). V was clipped by 4 bases and J by 0 bases, with 16 bases between them. This CDR3 region has 17 residues. Germline CDR1 is SGHTS and CDR2 is YDEGEE.

The chain recombines TRBV5-6 with TRBJ2-1; a weak D match, TRBD1 (7 bases). Trimming took 4 bases from V and 4 from J, leaving 15 bases between them. The CDR3 is 15 amino acids. Germline lookup yields CDR1 SGHDT and CDR2 YYEEEE. In DNA form, the CDR3 reads TGTGCCAGCAGCCGGGTGGGGGGACAGTACAATGAGCAGTTCTTC. Amino acid sequence: CASSRVGGQYNEQFF.

V is TRBV6-1 and J is TRBJ1-2; TRBD1 might be the D (6 bases). The CDR3 has 14 residues. Deletions cut 2 bases from V and 8 bases from J, with 15 bases between. Germline V gives CDR1 MNHNS, CDR2 SASEGT. CDR3 bases: TGTGCCAGCAGTGAAAGGACAGACTCCTTGGGCTACACCTTC. Translation: CASSERTDSLGYTF.

The genes are TRBV5-1 and TRBJ2-3, with D uncertain. CDR3 length: 17 residues. Germline V gene sequence: CDR1 SGHRS, CDR2 YFSETQ. The germline V and J ends were trimmed by 3 bases and 12 bases, with 29 bases remaining between them. CDR3 sequence: CASSSQPNTRLTQSQYF. The CDR3, as DNA: TGCGCCAGCAGCTCACAACCCAACACCAGGTTAACACAGAGTCAGTATTTT.

The V call is TRBV7-9, the J call TRBJ1-1; D gene ambiguous. CDR1 and CDR2 (germline): SEHNR, FQNEAQ (reference sequence). The CDR3 sequence is 14 residues long. Trimming left V 0 bases short and J 0 bases short, with 5 bases between. The CDR3 DNA reads as TGTGCCAGCAGCTTAGCCAGTTTGAACACTGAAGCTTTCTTT. Its translation is CASSLASLNTEAFF.

The rearrangement links TRBV7-9 to TRBJ2-7; 8 positions agree with TRBD2. Germline values: CDR1 SEHNR, CDR2 FQNEAQ (reference sequence). Germline trimming cut 5 bases from V and 0 bases from J; bases unmatched to any gene: 6. The CDR3 runs to 15 residues. This CDR3 reads CASSLREGSSYEQYF. In DNA, the CDR3 is TGTGCCAGCAGCCTCCGGGAGGGGAGCTCCTACGAGCAGTACTTC.

V usage is TRBV5-1 and J usage is TRBJ2-5; 8 nucleotides align to TRBD2. The junction had 4 bases not matched to a gene; V was cut back by 4 bases and J by 5 bases. The CDR3 runs 13 residues. The germline gives CDR1 SGHRS, CDR2 YFSETQ. As DNA, the CDR3 is TGCGCCAGCAGCCCGGGGGGGACGGAGACCCAGTACTTC. This gives the protein CASSPGGTETQYF.

This clone was detected only a few times. The rearrangement joins TRBV9 to TRBJ2-7, with D tentatively TRBD1 or TRBD2 (5 bases each). CDR3 length: 15 residues. The V gene lost 3 bases and the J gene lost 5 bases, with 18 bases spanning the gap. From germline, CDR1 is SGDLS and CDR2 YYNGEE. For the CDR3, the DNA is TGTGCCAGCAGCGAACACCAGGTGGGGGTTAACGAGCAGTACTTC. Its translation is CASSEHQVGVNEQYF.

This clone was seen only once. The gene calls are TRBV7-1 and TRBJ1-5; no clear D gene. TRBV7-1 is an open reading frame, and its role is uncertain. V lost 5 bases and J 6 bases, leaving 8 bases between the germline ends. The CDR3 covers 12 residues. CDR3 protein: CASSHEGQPQHF. For the CDR3, the DNA is TGTGCCAGCAGCCACGAAGGTCAGCCCCAGCATTTT.

V is TRBV28 and J is TRBJ1-4; no firm D call. The CDR3 sequence is 15 residues long. The germline V and J ends were trimmed by 4 bases and 0 bases, with 9 bases remaining between them. Germline V lookup: CDR1 MDHEN, CDR2 SYDVKM. CDR3 residues: CASSSTAATNEKLFF. The CDR3, as DNA: TGTGCCAGCAGTTCAACAGCTGCAACTAATGAAAAACTGTTTTTT.

The genes are TRBV18 and TRBJ1-4; 9 nucleotides match TRBD1. This CDR3 comprises 17 residues. Germline assignment: CDR1 KGHSH and CDR2 LQKENI. J gave up 0 bases and V 4 bases, and 6 bases lay outside the gene matches. CDR3 nucleotides: TGTGCCAGCTCACTGGGACAGGGATATGCAACTAATGAAAAACTGTTTTTT. This encodes CASSLGQGYATNEKLFF.

This chain joins TRBV5-3 and TRBJ2-2; D remains unclear. Being an ORF, TRBV5-3 has a function that is uncertain. The germline V and J ends were trimmed by 1 base and 1 base, with 2 bases remaining between them. This CDR3 comprises 13 residues. CDR3 coding DNA: TGTGCCAGAAGCTTGATGAACACCGGGGAGCTGTTTTTT. This gives the protein CARSLMNTGELFF.

The rearrangement links TRBV5-1 to TRBJ1-1; possibly TRBD1 for D (5 bases). Germline V gene lookup returns CDR1 SGHRS and CDR2 YFSETQ. Trimming pared 4 bases from V and 3 bases from J, leaving 16 bases between. The CDR3 contains 15 residues. CDR3 amino acids: CASSLMTGTDTEAFF. DNA for the CDR3: TGCGCCAGCAGCCTGATGACTGGGACGGACACTGAAGCTTTCTTT.

This clone was observed a handful of times. The chain recombines TRBV5-4 with TRBJ1-1; the match to TRBD1 covers 8 bases. V gave up 3 bases and J gave up 3 bases; unmatched junction bases: 7. CDR3 length: 15 residues. Per germline, CDR1 SGHNT and CDR2 YYREEE (reference sequence). The CDR3, as DNA: TGTGCCAGCAGCTCGGCGACAGGGGCCCACACTGAAGCTTTCTTT. It specifies CASSSATGAHTEAFF.

V and J are TRBV5-5 and TRBJ2-1; D gene uncertain. The germline CDR1 and CDR2 sequences are SGHKS and YYEKEE (reference sequence). The length of the CDR3 is 13 residues. V was trimmed by 0 bases and J by 4 bases, leaving 5 bases between them. The CDR3 nucleotides are TGTGCCAGCAGCTTGGGGAATTACAATGAGCAGTTCTTC. Protein product: CASSLGNYNEQFF. Filled out from reference TRBV5-5 and TRBJ2-1, the complete variable domain reads DAGVTQSPTHLIKTRGQQVTLRCSPISGHKSVSWYQQVLGQGPQFIFQYYEKEERGRGNFPDRFSARQFPNYSSELNVNALLLGDSALYLCASSLGNYNEQFFGPGTRLTVL.

Turning to this clone: The junction does not match germline at one end; this may be a read error. J is TRBJ2-1 and V is TRBV5-1; 8 nucleotides line up with TRBD2. The CDR3 is 12 amino acids. Germline CDR1 SGHRS, CDR2 YFSETQ. The CDR3 is CASRGLVNEQFF. Written as DNA, the CDR3 is TGTGCCAGCAGGGGACTAGTCAATGAGCAGTTCTTC.

CDR3 sequence (DNA): TGTGCCAGCAGCACTCGCACCCGGATGTTCCATGGCTACACCTTC. Its translation: CASSTRTRMFHGYTF. The chain has TRBV7-8 and TRBJ1-2, with no clear D. Trimming cost V 5 bases and J 6 bases, with 19 bases left between them. CDR1 is SGHVS and CDR2 is FQNEAQ in the germline V gene. This CDR3 spans 15 amino acids.

In this sample, this clone turned up a few times. This chain joins TRBV29-1 and TRBJ1-1; D call uncertain. Trimming pared 4 bases from V and 1 base from J, leaving 13 bases between. The CDR3 runs to 14 residues. From germline, CDR1 is SQVTM and CDR2 ANQGSEA. The CDR3 spells CSVVPRFGNTEAFF. CDR3 DNA sequence: TGCAGCGTTGTCCCGCGGTTCGGGAACACTGAAGCTTTCTTT.

The chain carries TRBV2 and TRBJ1-4, with 10 bases that match TRBD1. The CDR3 sequence is 13 residues long. With 8 bases clipped from V and 7 bases from J, the junction kept 4 bases outside the gene matches. Germline V gives CDR1 SNHLY, CDR2 FYNNEI. As DNA, the CDR3 is TGTGCCAGCTCACGGACAGGGGGTGAAAAACTGTTTTTT. Its protein product is CASSRTGGEKLFF.

V is TRBV7-9 and J is TRBJ2-3; TRBD2 is a possible D gene (7 bases). The germline gives CDR1 SEHNR, CDR2 FQNEAQ (reference sequence). The CDR3 consists of 15 residues. V was shortened by 5 bases and J by 4 bases, with 16 bases between the two germline ends. The DNA of the CDR3 is TGTGCCAGCAGCCGGGGGGCAGGGAAGGCAGATACGCAGTATTTT. Translating gives CASSRGAGKADTQYF.

This chain joins TRBV19 and TRBJ2-7; 7 bases are shared with TRBD1. V trimming: 4 bases; J trimming: 3 bases; junction bases outside the gene matches: 3. Germline V gives CDR1 LNHDA, CDR2 SQIVND (reference sequence). The CDR3 contains 13 residues. CDR3 sequence reads: CASSKGAGYEQYF. The CDR3 DNA reads as TGTGCCAGTAGTAAGGGGGCTGGCTACGAGCAGTACTTC.

This sequence joins TRBV5-4 and TRBJ2-3, with 10 positions matching TRBD1. The CDR3 length is 16 residues. V lost 3 bases to trimming and J lost 6 bases; unmatched junction nucleotides: 10. The germline V gene encodes CDR1 SGHNT and CDR2 YYREEE (reference sequence). CDR3 sequence: CASSSPWDRGGDTQYF. The DNA for the CDR3 is TGTGCCAGCAGCTCTCCCTGGGACAGGGGAGGCGATACGCAGTATTTT.

The chain has TRBV18 and TRBJ2-7, with D perhaps assigned TRBD1 or TRBD2 (5 bases each). V lost 1 base, J lost 4 bases, and 14 bases lay in between. The CDR3 has 15 amino acids. Looked up from germline, CDR1 is KGHSH and CDR2 is LQKENI. The CDR3 sequence: CASSPLGQGPYEQYF. The DNA of the CDR3 is TGTGCCAGCTCACCACTCGGGCAGGGACCGTACGAGCAGTACTTC.